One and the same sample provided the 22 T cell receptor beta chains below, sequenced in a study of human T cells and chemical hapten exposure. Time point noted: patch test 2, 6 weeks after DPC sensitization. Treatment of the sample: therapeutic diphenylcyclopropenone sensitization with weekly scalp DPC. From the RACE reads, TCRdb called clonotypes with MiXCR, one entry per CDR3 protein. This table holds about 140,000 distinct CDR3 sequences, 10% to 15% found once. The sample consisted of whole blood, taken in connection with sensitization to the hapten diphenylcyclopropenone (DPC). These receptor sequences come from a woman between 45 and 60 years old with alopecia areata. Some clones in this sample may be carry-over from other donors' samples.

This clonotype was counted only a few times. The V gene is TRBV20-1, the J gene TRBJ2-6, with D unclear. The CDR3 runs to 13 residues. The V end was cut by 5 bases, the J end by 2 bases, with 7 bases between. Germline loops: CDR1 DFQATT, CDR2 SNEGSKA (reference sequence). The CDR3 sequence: CSAPGAGANVLTF. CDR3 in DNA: TGCAGTGCTCCGGGCGCTGGGGCCAACGTCCTGACTTTC.

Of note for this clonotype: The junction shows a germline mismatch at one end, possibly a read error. The CDR3 DNA reads as TGTGCCAGCAGCGCGCCAGCTGGGGAGATCCAGTACTTC. Translation: CASSAPAGEIQYF. The V call is TRBV9, the J call TRBJ2-5; D might be TRBD2 (5 bases). The CDR3 has 13 amino acids. Germline V gene sequence: CDR1 SGDLS, CDR2 YYNGEE.

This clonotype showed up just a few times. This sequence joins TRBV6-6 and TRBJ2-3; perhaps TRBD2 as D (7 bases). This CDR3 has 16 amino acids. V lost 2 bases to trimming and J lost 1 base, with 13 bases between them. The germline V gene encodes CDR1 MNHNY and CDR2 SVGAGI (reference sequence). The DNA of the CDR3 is TGTGCCAGCAGTTACCGGGGGGCTAGGGGCACAGATACGCAGTATTTT. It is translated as CASSYRGARGTDTQYF.

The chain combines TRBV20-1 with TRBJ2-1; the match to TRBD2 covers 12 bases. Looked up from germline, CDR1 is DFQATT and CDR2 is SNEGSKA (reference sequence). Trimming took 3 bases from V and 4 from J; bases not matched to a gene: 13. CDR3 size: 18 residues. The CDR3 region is CSASSPKRGLAGYNEQFF. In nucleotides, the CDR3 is TGCAGTGCTAGCTCGCCAAAGCGGGGACTAGCGGGTTACAATGAGCAGTTCTTC.

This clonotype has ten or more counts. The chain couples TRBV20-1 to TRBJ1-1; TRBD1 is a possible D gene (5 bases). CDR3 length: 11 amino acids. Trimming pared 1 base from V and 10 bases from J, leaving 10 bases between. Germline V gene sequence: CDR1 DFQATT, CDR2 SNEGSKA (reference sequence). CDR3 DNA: TGCAGTGCTAGAGGGGGGGTTCGAGCTTTCTTT. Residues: CSARGGVRAFF.

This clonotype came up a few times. The CDR3 region has the DNA TGTGCCGGCTTCGGACAGGGGGCCTATGGCTACACCTTC. Encoded protein: CAGFGQGAYGYTF. V is TRBV18 and J is TRBJ1-2; 11 positions agree with TRBD1. Trimming at V came to 11 bases and at J to 4 bases, leaving 6 bases not matched to a gene. Germline V CDR1 and CDR2: KGHSH, LQKENI. This CDR3 region has 13 residues.

The CDR3 region has the DNA TGTGCCAGCAGCTTAGCCGGGGGCTCTGGAAACACCATATATTTT. Amino acid sequence: CASSLAGGSGNTIYF. The V and J genes are TRBV7-9 and TRBJ1-3; D is possibly TRBD1 (5 bases). Germline V gene lookup returns CDR1 SEHNR and CDR2 FQNEAQ (reference sequence). V gave up 0 bases and J gave up 0 bases, with 6 bases separating them. The CDR3 loop spans 15 amino acids.

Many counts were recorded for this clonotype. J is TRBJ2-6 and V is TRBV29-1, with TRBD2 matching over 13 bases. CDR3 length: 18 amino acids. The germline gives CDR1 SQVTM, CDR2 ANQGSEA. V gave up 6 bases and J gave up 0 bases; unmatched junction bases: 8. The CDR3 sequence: CSVGGGTSGISGANVLTF. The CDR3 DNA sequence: TGCAGCGTCGGAGGGGGGACTAGCGGGATCTCTGGGGCCAACGTCCTGACTTTC.

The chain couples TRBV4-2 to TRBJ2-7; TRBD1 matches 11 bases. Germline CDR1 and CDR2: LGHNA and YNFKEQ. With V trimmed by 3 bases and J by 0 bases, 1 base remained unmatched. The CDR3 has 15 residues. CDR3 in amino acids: CASSHGTGGSYEQYF. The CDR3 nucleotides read TGTGCCAGCAGCCACGGGACAGGGGGCTCCTACGAGCAGTACTTC.

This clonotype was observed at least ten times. CDR3 DNA: TGCAGTGCTAGAGATTCGGCCGGGGGTATGAATCAGCCCCAGCATTTT. Protein product: CSARDSAGGMNQPQHF. V usage is TRBV20-1 and J usage is TRBJ1-5; TRBD1 might be the D (5 bases). CDR3 length equals 16 residues. V lost 0 bases and J 4 bases, leaving 16 bases between the germline ends. Germline V lookup: CDR1 DFQATT, CDR2 SNEGSKA (reference sequence).

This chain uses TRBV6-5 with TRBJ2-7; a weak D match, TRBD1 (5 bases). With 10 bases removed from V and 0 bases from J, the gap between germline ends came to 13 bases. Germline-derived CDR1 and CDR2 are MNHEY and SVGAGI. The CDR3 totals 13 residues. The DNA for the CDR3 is TGTGCCACCCGACCCGACAGCTCCTACGAGCAGTACTTC. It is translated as CATRPDSSYEQYF.

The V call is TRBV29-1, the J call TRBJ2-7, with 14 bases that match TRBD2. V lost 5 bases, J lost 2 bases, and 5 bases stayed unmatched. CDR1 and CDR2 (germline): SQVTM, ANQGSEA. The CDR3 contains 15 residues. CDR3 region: CSVLGTSGSPYEQYF. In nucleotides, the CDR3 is TGCAGCGTTCTCGGGACTAGCGGGAGTCCCTACGAGCAGTACTTC.

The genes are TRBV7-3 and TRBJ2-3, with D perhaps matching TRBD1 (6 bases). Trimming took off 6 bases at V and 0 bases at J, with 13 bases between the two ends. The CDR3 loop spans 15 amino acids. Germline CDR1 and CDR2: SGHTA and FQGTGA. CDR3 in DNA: TGTGCCAGCAGATTGGACAGCACTAGCACAGATACGCAGTATTTT. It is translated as CASRLDSTSTDTQYF.

The CDR3 DNA sequence: TGTGCCAGCGTCCGACAGTTCCAAGAGACCCAGTACTTC. Its protein is CASVRQFQETQYF. The chain couples TRBV6-2 or TRBV6-3 to TRBJ2-5, with D possibly being TRBD1 (5 bases). V shed 8 bases and J shed 1 base, with 11 bases lying between them. The germline V gene encodes CDR1 MNHEY and CDR2 SVGEGT. The CDR3 extends over 13 amino acids.

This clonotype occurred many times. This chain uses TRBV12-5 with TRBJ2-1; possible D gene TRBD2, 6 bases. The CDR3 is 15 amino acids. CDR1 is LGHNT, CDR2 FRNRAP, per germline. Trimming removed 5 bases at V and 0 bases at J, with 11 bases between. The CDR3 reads CASGPAGNSYNEQFF. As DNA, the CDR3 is TGTGCTAGTGGTCCGGCGGGAAACTCCTACAATGAGCAGTTCTTC. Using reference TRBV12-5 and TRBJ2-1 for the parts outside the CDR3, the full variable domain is DARVTQTPRHKVTEMGQEVTMRCQPILGHNTVFWYRQTMMQGLELLAYFRNRAPLDDSGMPKDRFSAEMPDATLATLKIQPSEPRDSAVYFCASGPAGNSYNEQFFGPGTRLTVL.

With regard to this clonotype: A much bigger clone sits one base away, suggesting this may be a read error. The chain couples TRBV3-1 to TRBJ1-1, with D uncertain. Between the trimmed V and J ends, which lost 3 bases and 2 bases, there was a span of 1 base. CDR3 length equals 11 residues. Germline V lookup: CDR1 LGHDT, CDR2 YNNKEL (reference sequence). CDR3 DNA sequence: TGTGCCAGCAGCCACAACACTGAAGCTTTCTTT. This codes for CASSHNTEAFF.

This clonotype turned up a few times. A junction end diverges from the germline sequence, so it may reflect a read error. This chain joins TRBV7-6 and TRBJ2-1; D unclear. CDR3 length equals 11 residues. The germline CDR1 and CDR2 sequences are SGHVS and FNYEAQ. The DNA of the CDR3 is TGTGCCAGCAGCTCCGACAATGAGCAGTTCTTC. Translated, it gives CASSSDNEQFF.

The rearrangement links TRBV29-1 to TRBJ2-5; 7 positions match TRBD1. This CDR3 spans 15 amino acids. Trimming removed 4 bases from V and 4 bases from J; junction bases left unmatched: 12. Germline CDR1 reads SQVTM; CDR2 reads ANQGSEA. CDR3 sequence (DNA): TGCAGCGTTGGTGGACAGGACGGGGCCGGAGAGACCCAGTACTTC. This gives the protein CSVGGQDGAGETQYF.

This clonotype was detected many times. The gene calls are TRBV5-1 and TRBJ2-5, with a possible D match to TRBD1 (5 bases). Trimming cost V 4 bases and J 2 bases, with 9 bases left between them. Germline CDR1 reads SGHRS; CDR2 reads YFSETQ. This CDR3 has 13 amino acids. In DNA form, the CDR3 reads TGCGCCAGCAGCATTCAGGGTCAAGAGACCCAGTACTTC. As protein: CASSIQGQETQYF.

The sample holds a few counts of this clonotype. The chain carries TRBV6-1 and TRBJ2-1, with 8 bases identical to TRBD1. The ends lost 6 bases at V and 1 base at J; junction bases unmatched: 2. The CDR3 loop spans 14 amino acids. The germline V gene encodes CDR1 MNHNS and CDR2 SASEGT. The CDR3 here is CASRRDRSYNEQFF. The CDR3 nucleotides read TGTGCCAGCAGAAGGGACAGGTCCTACAATGAGCAGTTCTTC.

CDR3 DNA sequence: TGTGCCAGCAGCTTTAGCGGGAGGGCGCTTCTCGCCGGGGAGCTGTTTTTT. Its protein is CASSFSGRALLAGELFF. The rearrangement joins TRBV11-2 to TRBJ2-2; TRBD2 agrees at 11 bases. J gave up 6 bases and V 3 bases, and 9 bases lay outside the gene matches. Germline V gene data show CDR1 as SGHAT and CDR2 as FQNNGV. The CDR3 spans 17 residues.

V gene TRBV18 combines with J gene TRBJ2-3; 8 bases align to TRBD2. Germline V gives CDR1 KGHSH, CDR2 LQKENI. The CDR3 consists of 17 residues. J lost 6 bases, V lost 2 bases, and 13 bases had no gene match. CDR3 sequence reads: CASSPKGTRLDLDTQYF. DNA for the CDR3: TGTGCCAGCTCACCAAAAGGGACTAGGCTAGACTTGGATACGCAGTATTTT. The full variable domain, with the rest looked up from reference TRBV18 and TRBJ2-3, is NAGVMQNPRHLVRRRGQEARLRCSPMKGHSHVYWYRQLPEEGLKFMVYLQKENIIDESGMPKERFSAEFPKEGPSILRIQQVVRGDSAAYFCASSPKGTRLDLDTQYFGPGTRLTVL.